This T cell receptor (beta chain) was recovered during a study of blood T cell repertoires in COVID-19. Looking at the study overall: The United States, Italy and Spain provided the acute and convalescent COVID-19 samples.

Produced via immunoSEQ multiplex PCR; TCRdb's table is partial and in-frame only. The table has 35,000 to 40,000 clones, 80% to 90% seen once; the top ten hold 1.6%. The ends lost 7 bases at V and 10 bases at J; junction bases unmatched: 4. CDR1 and CDR2 (germline): SGHRS, YFSETQ. The CDR3 totals 13 residues. The rearrangement links TRBV5-1 to TRBJ2-1; 14 nucleotides agree with TRBD2. The sequence came from a man aged 55 to 70 with COVID-19, enrolled during active disease. The sample was peripheral blood. CDR3 sequence reads: CASGLAGGREQFF. The CDR3 DNA reads as TGCGCCAGCGGACTAGCGGGAGGTCGGGAGCAGTTCTTC. Supplemented by reference TRBV5-1 and TRBJ2-1, the full variable domain reads KAGVTQTPRYLIKTRGQQVTLSCSPISGHRSVSWYQQTPGQGLQFLFEYFSETQRNKGNFPGRFSGRQFSNSRSEMNVSTLELGDSALYLCASGLAGGREQFFGPGTRLTVL.